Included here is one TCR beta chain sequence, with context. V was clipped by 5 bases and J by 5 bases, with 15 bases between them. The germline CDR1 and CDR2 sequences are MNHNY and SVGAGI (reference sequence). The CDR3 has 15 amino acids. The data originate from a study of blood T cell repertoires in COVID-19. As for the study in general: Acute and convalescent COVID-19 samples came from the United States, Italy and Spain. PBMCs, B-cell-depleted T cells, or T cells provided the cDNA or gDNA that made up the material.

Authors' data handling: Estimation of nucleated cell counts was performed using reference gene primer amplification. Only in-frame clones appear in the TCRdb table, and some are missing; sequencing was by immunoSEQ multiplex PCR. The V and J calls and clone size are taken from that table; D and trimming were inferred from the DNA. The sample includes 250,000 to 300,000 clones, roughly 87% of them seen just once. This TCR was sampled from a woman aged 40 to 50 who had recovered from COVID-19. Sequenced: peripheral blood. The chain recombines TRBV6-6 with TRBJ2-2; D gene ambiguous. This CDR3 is CASSDGWLGTGELFF. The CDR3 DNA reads TGTGCCAGCAGTGACGGGTGGTTAGGTACCGGGGAGCTGTTTTTT.